This T cell receptor (beta chain) comes out of a study of blood T cell repertoires in COVID-19. Original analysis: Estimates of nucleated cell counts were drawn from the amplification of reference gene primers. Sequencing was performed with immunoSEQ multiplex PCR; in TCRdb, only in-frame clones are kept and a portion is missing. V and J calls and clone size are copied from that table; D and trimming were computed from the DNA. The data contain about 380,000 clones, 87% of them singletons. All enrollees were about 18 to 90 years old and from about 24 US areas. Among Cohort 3 donors, those recovered had two negative PCRs, clearance, or symptom resolution. The CDR3 contains 13 residues. J gave up 6 bases and V 5 bases, and 4 bases lay outside the gene matches. From germline, CDR1 is SGHVS and CDR2 FQNEAQ.

Input material: PBMCs or T cells enriched from blood (not recorded which). V is TRBV7-8 and J is TRBJ2-1, with 7 bases matching TRBD1. The sequence was obtained from a man aged 25-45 years who had recovered from COVID-19. The CDR3, as DNA: TGTGCCAGCAGCCTAGACAGGGCCAATGAGCAGTTCTTC. It yields the protein CASSLDRANEQFF.